This TCR beta chain was sequenced for a study of blood T cell repertoires in COVID-19 (dated by TCRdb to about 2020). Regarding the study in general: Samples covering the acute and convalescent phases of COVID-19 were provided by collaborators in the United States, Italy and Spain. HLA class I and class II types, where available, came from metadata supplied by the sample provider rather than from assay-based typing. The repertoires were released in a freely available public database intended as a resource for research on the immune response to SARS-CoV-2. A de-identified subject ID, COVID-19 status, age in years and sex were almost always included in the sample metadata. The prospective study material was composed of cDNA or gDNA derived from T cells, B-cell-depleted T cells, or PBMCs. The dataset comprised deeply sampled blood TCRbeta repertoires from subjects exposed to, actively infected with, or recovered from COVID-19. Samples were obtained from the ongoing ImmuneRACE study (first 160 participants) and from 1,254 subjects provided by 6 global collaborators. On the study overall, not on this receptor specifically: Clinical and demographic metadata were provided uncurated, with the amount varying by source and participant.

The CDR3 sequence holds 13 residues, the cysteine and phenylalanine included. Only the CDR3 part of the read is kept: 39 bases, read in frame from the first base. The germline V gene sets CDR1 to SGHAT and CDR2 to FQNNGV. The V and J ends are trimmed by 1 base and 2 bases, leaving 5 bases between them. At one collaborating source in Seattle, patients were enrolled during active infection and were followed longitudinally through the course of disease. Whole blood was collected in K2EDTA tubes by collaborating institutions according to the institutions' own protocols. For TCRbeta analysis, collaborators shipped samples in one of three forms: frozen whole blood, isolated PBMCs, or DNA extracted from either of those sample types. Notes on this clone: Its antigen is still unknown. Base quality data are lacking; no much larger clone is found one base away.

TCRbeta CDR3 regions were amplified from genomic DNA by means of the immunoSEQ Assay, a bias-controlled multiplex PCR. As for the authors' bioinformatics: Within the assay, amplification of reference gene primers was used to estimate how many nucleated cells each sample contained. Sequence reads were collapsed and filtered to measure the absolute abundance of every unique TCRbeta CDR3 rearrangement. Productive Simpson clonality was computed per sample as the square root of Simpson's diversity index over productive rearrangements. TCRdb took this table from immuneACCESS and kept in-frame rearrangements with V and J called. Such tables lack part of the clones; where checked against another copy, unresolved V genes explain under half of the gap, and the rest is unexplained. That table gives V, J and clone size, and the DNA gave D and trimming. The sample table lists 200,000 or so clones, 88% of them with a count of one. The ten largest account for roughly a sixth of the sample.

The rearrangement joined TRBV11-2 to TRBJ1-2, with the D segment identity uncertain. Sequences were obtained from peripheral blood. The receptor was isolated from a man aged 50-59 years with COVID-19, enrolled during active disease. In nucleotide form, the sequence is TGTGCCAGCAGCTTAGGCAGAAACTATGGCTACACCTTC. Translated, this gives CASSLGRNYGYTF.